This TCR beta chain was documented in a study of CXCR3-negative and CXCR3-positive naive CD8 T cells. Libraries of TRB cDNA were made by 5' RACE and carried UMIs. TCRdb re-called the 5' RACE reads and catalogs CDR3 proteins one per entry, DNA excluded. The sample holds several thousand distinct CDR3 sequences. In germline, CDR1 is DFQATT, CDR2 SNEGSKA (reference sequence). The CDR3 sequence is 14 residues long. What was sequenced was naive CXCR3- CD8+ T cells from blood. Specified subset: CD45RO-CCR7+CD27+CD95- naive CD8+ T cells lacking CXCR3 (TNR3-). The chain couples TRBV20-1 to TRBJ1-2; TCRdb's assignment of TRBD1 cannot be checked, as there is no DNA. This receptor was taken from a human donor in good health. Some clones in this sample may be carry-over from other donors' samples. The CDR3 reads CSARNREHNYGYTF.